This T cell receptor (beta chain) is from a study of regulatory T cells in long-lasting Graves disease. General observations from the study: Peripheral blood was the sole material, not thyroid tissue. There was favoring of TRBV28, TRBJ1-2 and TRBJ2-5 in persistent disease.

This sample's time point: persistent/refractory GD, antithyroid drugs over 5 years with positive TRAb. The TCR library was made from RNA extracted from PBMCs. Graves' disease diagnosis was established per American Thyroid Association guidelines. This clonotype was seen many times. Its antigen remains unknown. With iRepertoire HTBI primers and Arm-PCR of CDR3 regions, TCR beta libraries were built. TCRdb processed the multiplex PCR reads anew with MiXCR; each CDR3 protein has one entry. The repertoire holds 400,000 to 500,000 distinct CDR3 sequences, with around a fifth as singletons. The ends lost 0 bases at V and 8 bases at J; junction bases unmatched: 7. CDR3 size: 15 residues.

The sequence derives from a female donor with Graves disease. The sample consisted of peripheral blood mononuclear cells (PBMCs), taken when the disease was refractory, from a patient treated with antithyroid drugs. The chain joins TRBV12-3 or TRBV12-4 to TRBJ1-2; 9 bases fit TRBD1. DNA of the CDR3: TGTGCCAGCAGTTTAGCTGGCGGGACAGGGTCCGGCTACACCTTC. Its protein is CASSLAGGTGSGYTF.